Shown below are 8 T cell receptor beta chains from a single sample sequenced in a study of shared clonotypes between healthy human individuals. TCRdb's copy holds only in-frame clones and misses some; the assay was immunoSEQ multiplex PCR. In the table there are 950,000 to 1,100,000 clones, about 74% of which are singletons. Sequencing used memory CD4+ T cells sorted from blood. Subset meaning: CD45RA-negative fraction. The origin of the receptors is a man younger than 35 in good health.

There are a few counts of this clone. The DNA for the CDR3 is TGTGCCTGGAGTGTACTTCTCGGGACCCTGTACTTC. Residues: CAWSVLLGTLYF. This rearrangement joins TRBV30 to TRBJ2-7; D may match TRBD1 or TRBD2 (5 bases each). The V end lost 0 bases, the J end lost 12 bases, and 15 bases lay between the germline ends. CDR1 is GTSNPN, CDR2 SVGIG, per germline (reference sequence). This CDR3 comprises 12 residues.

The chain recombines TRBV27 with TRBJ2-5; D gene ambiguous. CDR1 and CDR2 (germline): MNHEY, SMNVEV (reference sequence). V was trimmed by 3 bases and J by 1 base, leaving 9 bases between them. The CDR3 runs to 14 residues. DNA for the CDR3: TGTGCCAGCAGTTTCTTTGCAGGCCAAGAGACCCAGTACTTC. Translated, it gives CASSFFAGQETQYF.

This clone was seen more than once but under ten times. The chain recombines TRBV6-5 with TRBJ1-2, with 8 nucleotides matching TRBD1. After removal of 10 bases from V and 7 bases from J, the junction contained 11 bases not matched to a gene. Germline V gene lookup returns CDR1 MNHEY and CDR2 SVGAGI. This CDR3 contains 13 residues. CDR3 DNA: TGTGCCACCAAATTGACAGGGGATCTTGGCTACACCTTC. Its protein product is CATKLTGDLGYTF.

CDR3 residues: CASSDRGRETQYF. As DNA, the CDR3 is TGTGCCAGCAGCGACAGGGGGCGAGAGACCCAGTACTTC. This rearrangement joins TRBV11-1 to TRBJ2-5; 10 nucleotides line up with TRBD1. This CDR3 region has 13 residues. Unmatched junction bases numbered 1, after V lost 5 bases and J lost 4 bases. Germline assignment: CDR1 SGHAT and CDR2 FQDESV (reference sequence).

The rearrangement links TRBV4-3 to TRBJ2-2; a weak D match, TRBD1 (7 bases). CDR1 LGHNA and CDR2 YSLEER come from the germline V gene. The CDR3 spans 15 residues. V was cut by 3 bases and J by 5 bases, with 13 bases left in between. CDR3 protein: CASSQNQGGTGELFF. In nucleotides, the CDR3 is TGCGCCAGCAGCCAGAACCAGGGGGGTACCGGGGAGCTGTTTTTT.

This clone was detected many times. Within the sample, other DNA sequences also encode this same CDR3. CDR3 region: CASSPGGNQPQHF. In DNA, the CDR3 is TGTGCCAGCTCACCCGGGGGCAATCAGCCCCAGCATTTT. The chain recombines TRBV18 with TRBJ1-5; D is ambiguous. The CDR3 is 13 residues long. Looked up from germline, CDR1 is KGHSH and CDR2 is LQKENI. The V end was cut by 3 bases, the J end by 2 bases, with 5 bases between.

The chain is built from TRBV14 and TRBJ2-2; 7 nucleotides align to TRBD2. Per the germline V gene, CDR1 is SGHDN and CDR2 is FVKESK. The CDR3 consists of 15 residues. V gave up 3 bases and J gave up 4 bases; unmatched junction bases: 5. This CDR3 is CASSHGGKGTGELFF. CDR3 coding DNA: TGTGCCAGCAGCCACGGGGGGAAGGGCACCGGGGAGCTGTTTTTT.

The J gene is TRBJ1-2, the V gene TRBV19; no reliable D call. The CDR3 covers 14 residues. V shed 6 bases and J shed 4 bases, with 15 bases lying between them. From germline, CDR1 is LNHDA and CDR2 SQIVND (reference sequence). The CDR3 coding sequence is TGTGCCAGTAGCGCGGTGGCCCGGCCCTATGGCTACACCTTC. This sequence encodes CASSAVARPYGYTF.